This record looks at one T cell receptor beta chain sequence and its context. The antigen is undetermined. Amplified regions were TCR beta CDR3 sequences from RNA transcripts. HTBI primers were used for first-round RT-PCR of the TCR CDR3. MiXCR, run by TCRdb on the multiplex PCR reads, gives a single entry per CDR3 protein. The table shows 250,000 to 400,000 distinct CDR3 sequences, with roughly an eighth occurring only once. This entry belongs to a study of T cells in Graves' hyperthyroidism and ophthalmopathy. The study's findings and limits: The majority of expanded thyroid clonotypes above 0.001 also appeared in blood.

The PBMCs studied were ones that came from 10 ml fresh peripheral blood. Losses at the gene ends were 1 base for V and 3 bases for J; bases not matched to a gene: 9. Germline CDR1 and CDR2: LGHDT and YNNKEL (reference sequence). This CDR3 contains 18 residues. This receptor was obtained from a woman in her 40s with Graves' ophthalmopathy. Sequences were obtained from blood. The genes are TRBV3-1 and TRBJ2-1, with TRBD2 matching 10 bases. The CDR3, as DNA: TGTGCCAGCAGCCAAGTAATTTCTAGCGGGAGAGGCTACAATGAGCAGTTCTTC. This sequence encodes CASSQVISSGRGYNEQFF.